Listed below are T cell receptor beta chains from one sample, sequenced in a study of shared clonotypes between healthy human individuals. Sequencing used immunoSEQ multiplex PCR; TCRdb keeps in-frame clones, though not all of them. The sample holds some 2,000,000 clones; 85% to 95% are singletons and the top ten take approximately 0.13%. Sequencing was performed on naive CD4+ T cells sorted from blood. Receptor source: a young man in good health. Both conserved end residues are trimmed from each CDR3. Fields, in order: V gene, clone size, CDR3 protein. Some rows have no size entry. The others give once, few or many, or a class for an expanded clone.

TRBV10-1 - ASSGGGTGELF
TRBV11-2 - ASSLEGSSRA
TRBV11-2 - ASSFMTGSSSGNTIY
TRBV6-4 - ASSVGLADDNEQF
TRBV11-2 - ASSSHRAEAF
TRBV7-2 - ASSFSSHSNQPQH
TRBV10-3 - AISGLGQGRTEAF
TRBV5-1 - ASSLGREGIEQY
TRBV5-1 - ASSRDAVSGNTIY
TRBV9 - ASSVALGTSGINEQF
TRBV6-5 - ASSFSSSGNTIY
TRBV6-5 - ATRPGLADRYEQY
TRBV5-1 - ASSSGTGGYEQY
TRBV20-1 - SAPDPPEQY
TRBV6-6 - ASSTIDRGPQPQH
TRBV5-1 once ASSSPRGASDTQY
TRBV18 - ASSPPPGRNEQF
TRBV11-2 - ASSWGLRDRGSDTQY
TRBV21-1 - ASSKDTHYEQY
TRBV7-9 - ASTLSRDSYEQY
TRBV30 - AWSVQGALVEKLF
TRBV18 - ASSQSDRGNSPLH
TRBV7-2 - ASSKDRGTEAF
TRBV7-9 - ASSTSGLAYSYNEQF
TRBV7-7 - ASSPDTNTGELF
TRBV5-6 - ASSLGQIINSPLH
TRBV25-1 - ASSESYSGSGANVLT
TRBV5-1 - ASSIETGRDTQY
TRBV5-1 - ASSLEASGPGNTQY
TRBV5-1 - ASSGTGLNTEAF
TRBV6-6 - ASSYSRGETQY
TRBV7-9 - ASSLEGAVYGYT
TRBV28 few ASSSGSGANVLT
TRBV7-9 - ASSSNAHPSYEQY
TRBV7-6 - ASSLIGARETQY
TRBV30 - AWSVRGQGGYGYT
TRBV6-1 - ASSEGARGRNEKLF
TRBV7-2 - ASSLGPNEKLF
TRBV28 - ASSSRGLRTEAF
TRBV6-5 - ASSAQGTAGNTIY
TRBV28 - ASTPSGGPPDTQY
TRBV5-1 - ASSLDIRGGGRTEAF
TRBV5-1 - ASSGSGGMGETQY
TRBV5-4 once ASSPTGSRGVQNIQY
TRBV5-1 - ASSFPRQGVGEQY
TRBV11-3 once ASSLAYDRGQETQY
TRBV7-2 - ASSIPELAGGVEQF
TRBV7-9 - ASTLRNNEQF
TRBV5-6 - ASSLVPGGVADTQY
TRBV2 - ASSYRGWNTGELF
TRBV9 - ASSVLPGGEQNTGELF
TRBV28 once ASSLFSGTTPYGYT
TRBV28 - ASSLYSGHYGYT
TRBV10-3 - ATGVGPGSTDTQY